Listed here are 11 T cell receptor beta chains from one sample, sequenced in a study of OX40 agonist ivuxolimab in advanced cancers. The protocol was immunoSEQ multiplex PCR, while the TCRdb copy is restricted to in-frame clones and leaves out a portion. The data hold tens of thousands of clones, with almost 90% observed a single time. The sample in question was CD4+ or CD8+ T cells sorted from blood, obtained in a trial of the OX40 agonist ivuxolimab. The receptors were gathered from an adult with an advanced solid tumor such as melanoma, head and neck, liver or kidney cancer.

The V call is TRBV5-1, the J call TRBJ2-3; 11 bases match TRBD2. The V and J ends lost 4 bases and 5 bases, in that order; junction bases with no gene match: 9. The CDR3 totals 16 residues. Germline-derived CDR1 and CDR2 are SGHRS and YFSETQ. CDR3 DNA: TGCGCCAGCAGCCCTATAGCGGGAGGGCCGGGAGATACGCAGTATTTT. The encoded protein is CASSPIAGGPGDTQYF. Based on the CDR3 plus reference TRBV5-1 and TRBJ2-3, the full variable domain is KAGVTQTPRYLIKTRGQQVTLSCSPISGHRSVSWYQQTPGQGLQFLFEYFSETQRNKGNFPGRFSGRQFSNSRSEMNVSTLELGDSALYLCASSPIAGGPGDTQYFGPGTRLTVL.

The chain recombines TRBV9 with TRBJ1-5; D ambiguous. The germline CDR1 and CDR2 sequences are SGDLS and YYNGEE. CDR3 length: 14 residues. Trimming shortened V by 1 base and J by 6 bases, and 11 bases separated the two germline ends. The CDR3 loop reads CASSVSEEPQPQHF. The DNA for the CDR3 is TGTGCCAGCAGCGTATCGGAGGAGCCTCAGCCCCAGCATTTT. Complete variable domain (other parts from reference TRBV9 and TRBJ1-5): DSGVTQTPKHLITATGQRVTLRCSPRSGDLSVYWYQQSLDQGLQFLIQYYNGEERAKGNILERFSAQQFPDLHSELNLSSLELGDSALYFCASSVSEEPQPQHFGDGTRLSIL.

The chain joins TRBV11-3 to TRBJ1-3; TRBD1 aligns across 7 bases. Germline V gene lookup returns CDR1 SGHNT and CDR2 YENEEA. V lost 5 bases and J lost 2; bases outside the gene matches: 12. This CDR3 contains 17 residues. CDR3 in amino acids: CASSGGTGQPTGNTIYF. The CDR3 DNA follows: TGTGCCAGCAGCGGAGGCACGGGACAGCCAACTGGAAACACCATATATTTT.

This chain uses TRBV7-2 with TRBJ2-7, with D perhaps TRBD1 (6 bases). The germline V and J ends were trimmed by 6 bases and 2 bases, with 20 bases remaining between them. This CDR3 spans 16 amino acids. In germline, CDR1 is SGHTA, CDR2 FQGNSA. DNA of the CDR3: TGTGCCAGCAGACAGGTGAAACAGGGTCCCGCCTACGAGCAGTACTTC. Protein: CASRQVKQGPAYEQYF.

This chain connects TRBV11-3 to TRBJ2-1; TRBD2 matches at 8 bases. The CDR3 contains 19 residues. Germline CDR1 and CDR2: SGHNT and YENEEA. V lost 0 bases, J lost 0 bases, and 10 bases stayed unmatched. The CDR3 coding sequence is TGTGCCAGCAGCTTAGAGCAAAGTGGTAGCGGGATCTCCTACAATGAGCAGTTCTTC. Translation: CASSLEQSGSGISYNEQFF. Full variable domain (missing parts from reference TRBV11-3 and TRBJ2-1): EAGVVQSPRYKIIEKKQPVAFWCNPISGHNTLYWYLQNLGQGPELLIRYENEEAVDDSQLPKDRFSAERLKGVDSTLKIQPAELGDSAVYLCASSLEQSGSGISYNEQFFGPGTRLTVL.

V gene TRBV25-1 combines with J gene TRBJ2-2; 11 positions agree with TRBD1. The germline gives CDR1 MGHDK, CDR2 SYGVNS. With 0 bases clipped from V and 7 bases from J, the junction kept 1 base outside the gene matches. The length of the CDR3 is 15 residues. In nucleotides, the CDR3 is TGTGCCAGCAGTGAATATGGGACAGGGGGCGGGGAGCTGTTTTTT. Translation gives CASSEYGTGGGELFF. Looking up the rest from reference TRBV25-1 and TRBJ2-2 gives the full variable domain: EADIYQTPRYLVIGTGKKITLECSQTMGHDKMYWYQQDPGMELHLIHYSYGVNSTEKGDLSSESTVSRIRTEHFPLTLESARPSHTSQYLCASSEYGTGGGELFFGEGSRLTVL.

The chain recombines TRBV27 with TRBJ2-7; D is possibly TRBD2 (5 bases). The CDR3 is 16 residues long. Germline V lookup: CDR1 MNHEY, CDR2 SMNVEV (reference sequence). V was shortened by 6 bases and J by 0 bases, with 18 bases between the two germline ends. The CDR3 region has the DNA TGTGCCAGCAGCTTTACCATCCGGACTGGCTCCTACGAGCAGTACTTC. It yields the protein CASSFTIRTGSYEQYF.

The chain is built from TRBV5-8 and TRBJ2-3; 12 nucleotides align to TRBD1. The CDR3 length is 15 residues. V trimming: 4 bases; J trimming: 5 bases; junction bases outside the gene matches: 5. Germline assignment: CDR1 SGHTS and CDR2 YDEGEE. DNA of the CDR3: TGTGCCAGCAGCCCCGGGACAGGGGGCATAGATACGCAGTATTTT. Protein product: CASSPGTGGIDTQYF.

This clone was seen only a few times. This chain links TRBV9 with TRBJ1-1, with D perhaps matching TRBD1 (5 bases). Trimming stripped 3 bases from V and 2 bases from J, with 17 bases between. The CDR3 sequence is 16 residues long. Germline V CDR1 and CDR2: SGDLS, YYNGEE. The CDR3 DNA sequence: TGTGCCAGCAGCGAGGGGATGAGGGGCCTTAACACTGAAGCTTTCTTT. Residues: CASSEGMRGLNTEAFF.

This chain joins TRBV7-3 and TRBJ2-3, with 10 bases aligning to TRBD2. Losses at the gene ends were 4 bases for V and 2 bases for J; bases not matched to a gene: 12. This CDR3 is built from 18 residues. CDR1 SGHTA and CDR2 FQGTGA come from the germline V gene. CDR3 in amino acids: CASSSAALAGVYTDTQYF. The DNA of the CDR3 is TGTGCCAGCAGCTCCGCCGCCCTAGCGGGAGTCTACACAGATACGCAGTATTTT. Drawing the rest from reference TRBV7-3 and TRBJ2-3, the complete variable domain is GAGVSQTPSNKVTEKGKYVELRCDPISGHTALYWYRQSLGQGPEFLIYFQGTGAADDSGLPNDRFFAVRPEGSVSTLKIQRTERGDSAVYLCASSSAALAGVYTDTQYFGPGTRLTVL.

The genes are TRBV5-1 and TRBJ2-7, with TRBD2 matching 12 bases. Germline V gives CDR1 SGHRS, CDR2 YFSETQ. This CDR3 is 15 amino acids long. V dropped 4 bases and J dropped 5; count of bases not matched to a gene: 7. The CDR3 coding sequence is TGCGCCAGCAGCCCGACTAGCGGGGGATGGAACGAGCAGTACTTC. This translates into CASSPTSGGWNEQYF.